This TCR beta chain was found in a study of shared clonotypes between healthy human individuals. Germline values: CDR1 SNHLY, CDR2 FYNNEI. CDR3 length: 14 residues. Trimming cost V 7 bases and J 6 bases, with 16 bases left between them. The method was immunoSEQ multiplex PCR; TCRdb's version includes in-frame clones alone and lacks a portion of them. Of some 2.1 million clones listed, roughly 96% are singletons. This sequence originates from a man aged 18-30 years in good health. Sample: naive CD4+ T cells sorted from blood. Subset in this sample: CD45RA+ positively selected. The chain joins TRBV2 to TRBJ2-4, with D tentatively TRBD2 (6 bases). As DNA, the CDR3 is TGTGCCAGCACCGACGGAGGGAGAGGAAACATTCAGTACTTC. Translation gives CASTDGGRGNIQYF.